This T cell receptor (beta chain) comes out of a study of blood T cell repertoires in COVID-19. Generated by immunoSEQ multiplex PCR, the TCRdb table keeps only in-frame clones and is missing some. The sample has 200,000 to 250,000 clones; roughly 84% are singletons. This TCR derives from a man aged 35 to 55 with active or convalescent COVID-19. The material sequenced was peripheral blood.

The CDR3 is CASSLRLSGEKLFF. In nucleotides, the CDR3 is TGTGCCAGCAGCCTCAGGCTTTCTGGTGAAAAACTGTTTTTT. The chain links TRBV7-8 to TRBJ1-4; no clear D. Germline lookup yields CDR1 SGHVS and CDR2 FQNEAQ. V gave up 5 bases and J gave up 7 bases, with 14 bases separating them. This CDR3 comprises 14 residues.